What follows are 27 T cell receptor beta chains derived from one specimen sequenced in a study of early T cells in non-severe SARS-CoV-2 infection. MiXCR, applied by TCRdb to the 5' RACE reads, yields one record per CDR3 protein. The sample contains approximately 32,000 distinct CDR3 sequences, about 3.8% of which appear only once. The sequenced sample was whole blood. Every receptor here comes from an adult who was a healthcare worker with PCR-confirmed SARS-CoV-2 infection or an uninfected control (not recorded which).

In this sample, this clonotype turned up a few times. V and J are TRBV4-2 and TRBJ2-7; 11 nucleotides agree with TRBD1. From germline, CDR1 is LGHNA and CDR2 YNFKEQ. CDR3 length: 17 residues. Trimming took 0 bases from V and 3 from J; bases not matched to a gene: 7. The CDR3 DNA reads as TGTGCCAGCAGCCAAGAATCGTCCGGGACAGGGGGCTACGAGCAGTACTTC. It is translated as CASSQESSGTGGYEQYF.

This clonotype was seen repeatedly, ten times or more. This rearrangement joins TRBV4-2 to TRBJ2-5; possibly TRBD2 for D (6 bases). Germline CDR1 is LGHNA and CDR2 is YNFKEQ. V was trimmed by 3 bases and J by 5 bases, leaving 13 bases between them. This CDR3 spans 14 amino acids. In nucleotides, the CDR3 is TGTGCCAGCAGCCAGAGACTAGGTGGGGAGACCCAGTACTTC. This sequence encodes CASSQRLGGETQYF.

This clonotype was counted ten times or more. The chain joins TRBV29-1 to TRBJ2-1; 9 bases match TRBD2. CDR1 and CDR2 from the germline V gene are SQVTM and ANQGSEA. The junction had 7 bases not matched to a gene; V was cut back by 3 bases and J by 7 bases. The CDR3 is made up of 14 amino acids. The CDR3 sequence is CSVDPGTSRNEQFF. CDR3 DNA sequence: TGCAGCGTTGATCCCGGGACTAGCCGGAATGAGCAGTTCTTC.

Many counts were recorded for this clonotype. The chain joins TRBV28 to TRBJ1-1; weak D call: TRBD1 (5 bases). The CDR3 loop spans 14 amino acids. The V end lost 5 bases, the J end lost 1 base, and 11 bases lay between the germline ends. Germline lookup yields CDR1 MDHEN and CDR2 SYDVKM. The CDR3: CASSPLRENTEAFF. The CDR3 DNA reads as TGTGCCAGCAGTCCCCTCAGGGAGAACACTGAAGCTTTCTTT.

The DNA for the CDR3 is TGTGCCAGCAGCCAGATTGGAGTAAAAAGAACCTACGAGCAGTACTTC. This sequence encodes CASSQIGVKRTYEQYF. The chain employs TRBV14 and TRBJ2-7; the D is unclear. Trimming pared 3 bases from V and 2 bases from J, leaving 17 bases between. The CDR3 has 16 amino acids. In germline, CDR1 is SGHDN, CDR2 FVKESK.

This clonotype came up many times. The chain is built from TRBV5-6 and TRBJ2-7; possibly TRBD2 for D (5 bases). This CDR3 is 12 amino acids long. In germline, CDR1 is SGHDT, CDR2 YYEEEE. Between the trimmed V and J ends, which lost 4 bases and 2 bases, there was a span of 7 bases. CDR3 region: CASSRGTYEQYF. The CDR3 DNA follows: TGTGCCAGCAGCAGAGGGACCTACGAGCAGTACTTC.

At least ten counts were recorded for this clonotype. V gene TRBV20-1 combines with J gene TRBJ2-7; 8 bases map to TRBD1. The germline V gene encodes CDR1 DFQATT and CDR2 SNEGSKA (reference sequence). The CDR3 is made up of 14 amino acids. J lost 6 bases, V lost 5 bases, and 12 bases had no gene match. CDR3 nucleotide sequence: TGCAGTGCTTTTGTACTGACAGGGGACGGCGAGCAGTACTTC. Translated: CSAFVLTGDGEQYF.

The chain recombines TRBV7-8 with TRBJ2-7; tentative D call: TRBD1 (6 bases). This CDR3 is 12 amino acids long. Between the trimmed V and J ends, which lost 5 bases and 7 bases, there was a span of 12 bases. Germline V gene lookup returns CDR1 SGHVS and CDR2 FQNEAQ. Here the CDR3 reads CASSGNRVEQYF. The CDR3 DNA follows: TGTGCCAGCAGCGGAAACAGGGTTGAGCAGTACTTC.

V and J are TRBV6-1 and TRBJ1-2; TRBD1 matches at 10 bases. Germline CDR1 and CDR2: MNHNS and SASEGT. Trimming took 5 bases from V and 4 from J; bases not matched to a gene: 10. CDR3 length: 16 residues. The CDR3 spells CASSSLPGQGLYGYTF. The DNA for the CDR3 is TGTGCCAGCAGTTCATTGCCGGGACAGGGGCTCTATGGCTACACCTTC.

This clonotype has at least ten counts. The chain recombines TRBV11-2 with TRBJ2-1, with 12 positions matching TRBD2. The germline CDR1 and CDR2 sequences are SGHAT and FQNNGV. V dropped 1 base and J dropped 8; count of bases not matched to a gene: 6. The CDR3 contains 16 residues. The CDR3 sequence is CASSLVRLAGGYEQFF. In DNA form, the CDR3 reads TGTGCCAGCAGCTTAGTACGCCTAGCGGGAGGGTATGAGCAGTTCTTC.

This clonotype was recorded many times. The rearrangement joins TRBV10-2 to TRBJ2-1; D call uncertain. Trimming removed 7 bases from V and 9 bases from J, with 10 bases in between. The CDR3 loop spans 11 amino acids. Germline lookup yields CDR1 WSHSY and CDR2 SAAADI. CDR3 sequence: CASMLAAEQFF. The CDR3 DNA follows: TGCGCCAGCATGCTGGCTGCTGAGCAGTTCTTC.

The chain couples TRBV25-1 to TRBJ2-1, with 12 bases aligning to TRBD2. The V gene end was trimmed by 6 bases and the J gene end by 8 bases; junction bases not matched to a gene: 5. The CDR3 has 14 amino acids. CDR1 MGHDK and CDR2 SYGVNS come from the germline V gene. Here the CDR3 reads CASRPSGGAYEQFF. CDR3 sequence (DNA): TGTGCCAGCAGACCTAGCGGGGGGGCCTATGAGCAGTTCTTC.

This clonotype has at least ten counts. V gene TRBV7-3 combines with J gene TRBJ1-5; D is undetermined. CDR3 length: 13 residues. Trimming removed 3 bases from V and 7 bases from J, with 10 bases in between. Germline V gene lookup returns CDR1 SGHTA and CDR2 FQGTGA. The CDR3 reads CASSLGVNQPQHF. CDR3 nucleotide sequence: TGTGCCAGCAGCTTGGGTGTAAACCAGCCCCAGCATTTT.

This clonotype was counted only a few times. The rearrangement links TRBV7-2 to TRBJ2-1, with 9 bases matching TRBD2. J lost 7 bases, V lost 6 bases, and 10 bases had no gene match. The germline V gene encodes CDR1 SGHTA and CDR2 FQGNSA. CDR3 length: 15 residues. The CDR3 spells CASSGTSFTGNEQFF. The CDR3, as DNA: TGTGCCAGCAGTGGGACTAGCTTTACGGGGAATGAGCAGTTCTTC.

There are many counts of this clonotype. The rearrangement uses TRBV10-3 and TRBJ1-1; the D is unclear. Trimming pared 6 bases from V and 5 bases from J, leaving 16 bases between. Germline CDR1 ENHRY, CDR2 SYGVKD. The CDR3 is made up of 14 amino acids. CDR3 sequence reads: CAIRNPGEITEAFF. CDR3 sequence (DNA): TGTGCCATCAGAAATCCGGGCGAAATTACTGAAGCTTTCTTT.

The sample holds many counts of this clonotype. The genes are TRBV9 and TRBJ2-7, with TRBD1 as a possible D gene (6 bases). The germline CDR1 and CDR2 sequences are SGDLS and YYNGEE. The CDR3 extends over 16 amino acids. V lost 4 bases, J lost 2 bases, and 19 bases lay in between. The chain's CDR3 is CASSPRDRFLTYEQYF. The CDR3 DNA reads TGTGCCAGCAGCCCCCGAGACAGGTTTTTAACCTACGAGCAGTACTTC.

This clonotype was seen at least ten times. The CDR3 spells CSARAMGGQPQHF. In DNA form, the CDR3 reads TGCAGTGCTAGGGCCATGGGCGGTCAGCCCCAGCATTTT. This sequence joins TRBV20-1 and TRBJ1-5; no firm D call. The CDR3 loop spans 13 amino acids. V was pared by 3 bases and J by 6 bases, with 12 bases between. In germline, CDR1 is DFQATT, CDR2 SNEGSKA (reference sequence).

There are many counts of this clonotype. The rearrangement joins TRBV10-3 to TRBJ2-7; D is unclear. The CDR3 sequence is 17 residues long. V was cut by 3 bases and J by 2 bases, with 20 bases left in between. Germline loops: CDR1 ENHRY, CDR2 SYGVKD. The CDR3 DNA reads as TGTGCCATCAGTGACCATGGCGGTGGGCAGGCCACCTACGAGCAGTACTTC. This gives the protein CAISDHGGGQATYEQYF.

This clonotype was counted many times. V is TRBV5-6 and J is TRBJ1-4; perhaps TRBD1 as D (6 bases). In germline, CDR1 is SGHDT, CDR2 YYEEEE. The CDR3 has 16 residues. Trimming stripped 3 bases from V and 0 bases from J, with 12 bases between. CDR3 amino acids: CASSSEKGATNEKLFF. CDR3 in DNA: TGTGCCAGCAGCTCTGAGAAGGGGGCAACTAATGAAAAACTGTTTTTT.

At least ten counts were recorded for this clonotype. The chain recombines TRBV7-9 with TRBJ2-1; a possible D gene is TRBD2 (5 bases). Deletions cut 5 bases from V and 8 bases from J, with 16 bases between. Per germline, CDR1 SEHNR and CDR2 FQNEAQ (reference sequence). The length of the CDR3 is 14 residues. CDR3 sequence: CASSREGLIDEQFF. In DNA, the CDR3 is TGTGCCAGCAGCCGTGAGGGCCTTATCGATGAGCAGTTCTTC. Complete variable domain (other parts from reference TRBV7-9 and TRBJ2-1): DTGVSQNPRHKITKRGQNVTFRCDPISEHNRLYWYRQTLGQGPEFLTYFQNEAQLEKSRLLSDRFSAERPKGSFSTLEIQRTEQGDSAMYLCASSREGLIDEQFFGPGTRLTVL.

Many counts were recorded for this clonotype. The chain is built from TRBV5-1 and TRBJ1-2; TRBD1 aligns across 8 bases. This CDR3 comprises 16 residues. The junction had 7 bases not matched to a gene; V was cut back by 0 bases and J by 3 bases. Germline CDR1 is SGHRS and CDR2 is YFSETQ. As DNA, the CDR3 is TGCGCCAGCAGCTTGGATGATGCAGGGGGCTACTATGGCTACACCTTC. Its protein product is CASSLDDAGGYYGYTF.

By share, this clonotype counts as large (0.1 to 1%). The rearrangement joins TRBV7-3 to TRBJ2-3; 10 bases line up with TRBD2. With V trimmed by 0 bases and J by 6 bases, 6 bases remained unmatched. This CDR3 is 16 amino acids long. Germline V lookup: CDR1 SGHTA, CDR2 FQGTGA. This CDR3 reads CASSLTISSGGDTQYF. CDR3 nucleotide sequence: TGTGCCAGCAGCTTAACGATCTCTAGCGGGGGTGATACGCAGTATTTT.

The chain recombines TRBV4-2 with TRBJ2-7, with TRBD2 matching 10 bases. V lost 1 base, J lost 5 bases, and 11 bases stayed unmatched. The CDR3 has 17 amino acids. Germline V gives CDR1 LGHNA, CDR2 YNFKEQ. The CDR3: CASSQAPRLAGAHEQYF. In nucleotides, the CDR3 is TGTGCCAGCAGCCAAGCCCCTCGCCTAGCGGGGGCACACGAGCAGTACTTC.

In this sample, this clonotype turned up many times. The rearrangement uses TRBV24-1 and TRBJ1-5; 10 bases line up with TRBD1. Germline V gene sequence: CDR1 KGHDR, CDR2 SFDVKD. J gave up 5 bases and V 3 bases, and 6 bases lay outside the gene matches. CDR3 length: 16 residues. This CDR3 is CATSDADRGPYQPQHF. Written as DNA, the CDR3 is TGTGCCACCAGTGATGCTGACAGGGGGCCGTATCAGCCCCAGCATTTT.

This clonotype was seen a handful of times. The gene calls are TRBV5-1 and TRBJ2-7; TRBD2 might be the D (6 bases). The CDR3 contains 15 residues. The V end lost 4 bases, the J end lost 7 bases, and 21 bases lay between the germline ends. Looked up from germline, CDR1 is SGHRS and CDR2 is YFSETQ. CDR3 sequence reads: CASSPPGLQTGEQYF. As DNA, the CDR3 is TGCGCCAGCAGCCCCCCGGGACTCCAGACCGGTGAGCAGTACTTC.

In its sample, this clonotype was seen many times. The J gene is TRBJ2-3, the V gene TRBV29-1; 15 bases align to TRBD2. The CDR3 contains 16 residues. Looked up from germline, CDR1 is SQVTM and CDR2 is ANQGSEA. V shed 6 bases, J shed 4 bases, and the junction held 8 bases outside the gene matches. The CDR3 region has the DNA TGCAGCGTCGCCGGGACTAGCGGGAGGTGGGCAGATACGCAGTATTTT. It encodes CSVAGTSGRWADTQYF.

This clonotype was seen many times. J is TRBJ2-1 and V is TRBV11-3, with 7 positions matching TRBD1. CDR1 SGHNT and CDR2 YENEEA come from the germline V gene. Unmatched junction bases numbered 2, after V lost 3 bases and J lost 0 bases. The CDR3 spans 15 residues. The CDR3 reads CASSLGQLSYNEQFF. CDR3 sequence (DNA): TGTGCCAGCAGCTTGGGACAGCTCTCCTACAATGAGCAGTTCTTC.